This TCR beta chain was recorded in a study of identical twins. Study-level results: Fewer insertions characterized abundant cord blood beta clonotypes, whereas memory repertoires showed none.

Template switching, a step in the protocol, added a universal primer site, and cDNA carried unique molecular identifiers. In TCRdb, the 5' RACE reads were re-called with MiXCR into one record per CDR3 protein. The sample shows around 1.7 million distinct CDR3 sequences, under 35% of them seen only once. This clonotype was observed a handful of times. Its antigen is as yet unknown. With 0 bases clipped from V and 1 base from J, the junction kept 5 bases outside the gene matches. The CDR3 covers 15 residues. Germline V CDR1 and CDR2: DFQATT, SNEGSKA (reference sequence). The chain links TRBV20-1 to TRBJ2-7; TRBD2 matches at 8 bases. Sequenced: cord blood. The receptor comes from a newborn girl in good health. The CDR3 DNA follows: TGCAGTGCTAGAGATCACAGCGGGAGATCCTACGAGCAGTACTTC. Protein: CSARDHSGRSYEQYF.